The TCR beta chain described here comes from a study of T cells in Graves' hyperthyroidism and ophthalmopathy. Whole-study context: Peripheral blood sampling occurred at initial diagnosis, before any treatment.

Overall study results and limits: Most thyroid clonotypes expanded above 0.001 appeared in blood too.

Germline lookup yields CDR1 PRHDT and CDR2 FYEKMQ (reference sequence). The CDR3 extends over 16 amino acids. With V trimmed by 2 bases and J by 2 bases, 8 bases remained unmatched. Researchers amplified the TCR beta CDR3 regions from RNA transcripts. The primer set for the first-round RT-PCR of the TCR CDR3 was HTBI. Each CDR3 protein is one row after TCRdb ran MiXCR on the multiplex PCR reads. The table includes some 760,000 distinct CDR3 sequences, roughly 15% detected once. This clonotype showed up many times. Its cognate antigen is unknown. V gene TRBV13 combines with J gene TRBJ2-7, with 8 bases lining up with TRBD1. The source is a woman aged 18-29 years with Graves' hyperthyroidism. Sequencing used blood. The CDR3 is CASSLSLGTGAYEQYF. The CDR3 DNA is TGTGCCAGCAGCTTAAGCCTTGGGACAGGTGCCTACGAGCAGTACTTC.